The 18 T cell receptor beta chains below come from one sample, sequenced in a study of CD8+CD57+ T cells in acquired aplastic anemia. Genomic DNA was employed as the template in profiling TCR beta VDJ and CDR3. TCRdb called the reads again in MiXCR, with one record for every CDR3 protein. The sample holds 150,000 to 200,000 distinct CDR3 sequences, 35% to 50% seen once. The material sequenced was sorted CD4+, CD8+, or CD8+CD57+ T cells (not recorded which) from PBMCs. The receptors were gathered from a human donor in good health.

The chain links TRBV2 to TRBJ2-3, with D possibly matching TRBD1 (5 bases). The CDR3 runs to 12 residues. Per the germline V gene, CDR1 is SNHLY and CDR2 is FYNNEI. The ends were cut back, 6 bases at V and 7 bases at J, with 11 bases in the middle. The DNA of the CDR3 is TGTGCCAGCAGCTTGGACAATAATACGCAGTATTTT. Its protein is CASSLDNNTQYF.

The DNA of the CDR3 is TGTGCCAGCAAGCAGCAGGGGGCAAGGACCTACGAGCAGTACTTC. Translation gives CASKQQGARTYEQYF. This sequence joins TRBV2 and TRBJ2-7, with 8 bases aligning to TRBD1. V lost 7 bases and J lost 2; bases outside the gene matches: 10. Germline V gives CDR1 SNHLY, CDR2 FYNNEI. This CDR3 is 15 amino acids long.

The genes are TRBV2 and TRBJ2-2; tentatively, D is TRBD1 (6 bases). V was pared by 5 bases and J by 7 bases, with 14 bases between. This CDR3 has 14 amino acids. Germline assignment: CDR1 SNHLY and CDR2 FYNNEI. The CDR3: CASSFWGQGGELFF. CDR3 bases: TGTGCCAGCAGTTTTTGGGGGCAAGGCGGGGAGCTGTTTTTT. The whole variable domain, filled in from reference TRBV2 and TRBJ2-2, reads EPEVTQTPSHQVTQMGQEVILRCVPISNHLYFYWYRQILGQKVEFLVSFYNNEISEKSEIFDDQFSVERPDGSNFTLKIRSTKLEDSAMYFCASSFWGQGGELFFGEGSRLTVL.

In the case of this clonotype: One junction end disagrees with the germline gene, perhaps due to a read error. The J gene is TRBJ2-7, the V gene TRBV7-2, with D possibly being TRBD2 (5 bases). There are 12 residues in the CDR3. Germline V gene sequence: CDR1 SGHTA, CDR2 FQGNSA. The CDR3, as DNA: TGTGCCAGCAGCTTAACCTCCGGGGAGCTGTACTTC. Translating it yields CASSLTSGELYF.

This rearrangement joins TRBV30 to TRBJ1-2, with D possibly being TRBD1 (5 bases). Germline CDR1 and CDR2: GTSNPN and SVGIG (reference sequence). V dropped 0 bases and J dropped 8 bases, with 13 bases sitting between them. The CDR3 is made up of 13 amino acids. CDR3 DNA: TGTGCCTGGAGTGTACATGAAGGGGCGGGCTACACCTTC. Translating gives CAWSVHEGAGYTF.

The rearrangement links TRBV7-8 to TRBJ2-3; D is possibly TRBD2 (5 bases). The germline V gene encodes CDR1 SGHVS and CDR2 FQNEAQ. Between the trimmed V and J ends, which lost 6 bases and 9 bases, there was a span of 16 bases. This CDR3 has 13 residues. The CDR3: CASRQRGSETQYF. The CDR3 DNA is TGTGCCAGCAGGCAACGTGGGAGTGAAACGCAGTATTTT.

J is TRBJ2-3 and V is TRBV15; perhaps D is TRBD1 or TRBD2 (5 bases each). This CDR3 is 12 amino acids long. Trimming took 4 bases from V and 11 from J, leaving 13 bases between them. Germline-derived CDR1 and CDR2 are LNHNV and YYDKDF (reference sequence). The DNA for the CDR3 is TGTGCCACCAGCACGAGGGGTTACGAGCAGTATTTT. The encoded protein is CATSTRGYEQYF.

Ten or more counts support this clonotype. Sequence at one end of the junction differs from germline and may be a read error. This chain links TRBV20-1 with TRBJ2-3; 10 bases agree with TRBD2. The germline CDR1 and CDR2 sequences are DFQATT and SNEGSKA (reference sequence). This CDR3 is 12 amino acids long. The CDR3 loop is CRASGSADTQYF. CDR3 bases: TGCAGGGCTAGCGGGAGTGCAGATACGCAGTATTTT.

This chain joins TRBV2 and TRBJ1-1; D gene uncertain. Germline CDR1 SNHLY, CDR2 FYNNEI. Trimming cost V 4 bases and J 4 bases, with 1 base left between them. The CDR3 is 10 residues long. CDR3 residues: CASSVTEAFF. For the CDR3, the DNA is TGTGCCAGCAGTGTCACTGAAGCTTTCTTT. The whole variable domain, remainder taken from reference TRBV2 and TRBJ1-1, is EPEVTQTPSHQVTQMGQEVILRCVPISNHLYFYWYRQILGQKVEFLVSFYNNEISEKSEIFDDQFSVERPDGSNFTLKIRSTKLEDSAMYFCASSVTEAFFGQGTRLTVV.

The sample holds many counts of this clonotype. DNA of the CDR3: TGTGCCAGTAGTACCGAGGGGTTTAGCAATCAGCCCCAGCATTTT. Its protein is CASSTEGFSNQPQHF. The V gene is TRBV19, the J gene TRBJ1-5, with D perhaps TRBD1 (5 bases). V gave up 4 bases and J gave up 0 bases, with 10 bases separating them. The CDR3 totals 15 residues. Per the germline V gene, CDR1 is LNHDA and CDR2 is SQIVND (reference sequence).

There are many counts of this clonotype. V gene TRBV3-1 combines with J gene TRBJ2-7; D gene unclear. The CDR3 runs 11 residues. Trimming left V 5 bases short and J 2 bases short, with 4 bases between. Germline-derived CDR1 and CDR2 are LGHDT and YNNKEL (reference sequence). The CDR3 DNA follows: TGTGCCAGCAGCGACGCCTACGAGCAGTACTTC. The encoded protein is CASSDAYEQYF.

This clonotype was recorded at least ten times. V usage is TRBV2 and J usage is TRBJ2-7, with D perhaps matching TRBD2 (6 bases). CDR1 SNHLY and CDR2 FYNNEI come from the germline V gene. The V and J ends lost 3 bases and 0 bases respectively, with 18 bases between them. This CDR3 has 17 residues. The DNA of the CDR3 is TGTGCCAGCAGTGACCTCGGTGGGGGGAGCAGCTCCTACGAGCAGTACTTC. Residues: CASSDLGGGSSSYEQYF.

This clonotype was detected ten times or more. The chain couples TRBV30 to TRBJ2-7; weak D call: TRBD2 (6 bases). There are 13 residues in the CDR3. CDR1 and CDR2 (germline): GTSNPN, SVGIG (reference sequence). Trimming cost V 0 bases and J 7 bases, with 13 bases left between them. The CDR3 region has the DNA TGTGCCTGGAGTGTACGTCCGGGGGAGGAGCAGTACTTC. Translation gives CAWSVRPGEEQYF.

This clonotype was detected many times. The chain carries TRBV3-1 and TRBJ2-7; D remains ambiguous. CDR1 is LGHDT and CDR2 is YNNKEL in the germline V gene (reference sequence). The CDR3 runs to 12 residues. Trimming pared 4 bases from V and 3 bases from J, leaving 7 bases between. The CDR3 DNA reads TGTGCCAGCAGCCGTGGAAACTACGAGCAGTACTTC. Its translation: CASSRGNYEQYF.

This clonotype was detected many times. CDR3 nucleotide sequence: TGTGCCAGCATGAACAGCGACACAGATACGCAGTATTTT. This gives the protein CASMNSDTDTQYF. The J gene is TRBJ2-3, the V gene TRBV6-1; no firm D call. Germline V lookup: CDR1 MNHNS, CDR2 SASEGT. The V gene lost 7 bases and the J gene lost 2 bases, with 10 bases spanning the gap. The CDR3 covers 13 residues.

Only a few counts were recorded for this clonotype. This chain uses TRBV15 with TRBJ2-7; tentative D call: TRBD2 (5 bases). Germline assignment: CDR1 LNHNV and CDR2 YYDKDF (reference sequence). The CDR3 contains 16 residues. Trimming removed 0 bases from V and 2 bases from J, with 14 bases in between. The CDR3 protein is CATSREVRAATYEQYF. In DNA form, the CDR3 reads TGTGCCACCAGCAGAGAGGTGAGGGCAGCTACCTACGAGCAGTACTTC.

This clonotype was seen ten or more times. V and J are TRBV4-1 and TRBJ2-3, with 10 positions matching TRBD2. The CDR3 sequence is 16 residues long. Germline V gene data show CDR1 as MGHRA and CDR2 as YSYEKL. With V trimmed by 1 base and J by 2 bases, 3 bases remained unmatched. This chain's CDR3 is CASSQGTSGYTDTQYF. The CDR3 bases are TGCGCCAGCAGCCAAGGGACTAGCGGCTACACAGATACGCAGTATTTT.

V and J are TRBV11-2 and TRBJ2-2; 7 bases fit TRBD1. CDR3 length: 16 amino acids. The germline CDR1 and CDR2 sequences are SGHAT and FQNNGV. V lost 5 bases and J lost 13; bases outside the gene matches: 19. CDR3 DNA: TGTGCCAGCAGCCCTCGAAGGGACAGCCCTACCGTTGGGCTGTTTTTT. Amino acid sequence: CASSPRRDSPTVGLFF.